Below are 15 T cell receptor beta chains sequenced from a single sample in a study of blood T cell repertoires in COVID-19 (dated by TCRdb to between 2020 and 2021). Library preparation was by the immunoSEQ multiplex PCR assay. TCRdb carries this immuneACCESS record with in-frame sequences only. Its versions omit some clonotypes, under half of them owing to an unresolved V gene in the studies checked, with the rest unexplained. The sample contains 200,000 to 300,000 clones, approximately 86% of them found a single time. The ten most abundant clones make up around 5% of the sample. Sequencing was performed on peripheral blood. These receptors originate from an older woman with COVID-19, enrolled during active disease.

The rearrangement joins TRBV4-2 to TRBJ2-3; no clear D gene. Trimming took off 3 bases at V and 0 bases at J, with 13 bases between the two ends. There are 16 residues in the CDR3. Germline V gene data show CDR1 as LGHNA and CDR2 as YNFKEQ. CDR3 residues: CASSQRPATSTDTQYF. Here the CDR3 DNA reads TGTGCCAGCAGCCAGAGGCCTGCGACTAGCACAGATACGCAGTATTTT.

In nucleotides, the CDR3 is TGTGCCAGCAGCTCCCGGGACAGGGGCGGCGAGCAGTACTTC. Protein: CASSSRDRGGEQYF. This chain uses TRBV11-2 with TRBJ2-7, with 10 bases aligning to TRBD1. J was trimmed by 6 bases and V by 4 bases; bases with no gene match: 6. The CDR3 covers 14 residues. CDR1 and CDR2 from the germline V gene are SGHAT and FQNNGV.

This chain joins TRBV7-9 and TRBJ1-5; a possible D gene is TRBD1 (5 bases). CDR3 length: 15 residues. V dropped 5 bases and J dropped 6 bases, with 17 bases sitting between them. Germline assignment: CDR1 SEHNR and CDR2 FQNEAQ (reference sequence). This CDR3 reads CASSGSTGGAQPQHF. The CDR3 coding sequence is TGTGCCAGCAGCGGAAGTACGGGCGGGGCTCAGCCCCAGCATTTT.

The count of this clone is one. The gene calls are TRBV28 and TRBJ1-4; 8 bases map to TRBD1. This CDR3 has 15 amino acids. The V segment lost 7 bases and the J segment 4 bases; nucleotides outside the gene matches: 8. CDR1 MDHEN and CDR2 SYDVKM come from the germline V gene. For the CDR3, the DNA is TGTGCCAGCAACACCATAGGACAGGGTAATGAAAAACTGTTTTTT. Translated: CASNTIGQGNEKLFF.

The chain combines TRBV5-6 with TRBJ1-1; TRBD1 is a possible D gene (6 bases). This CDR3 is built from 15 residues. Trimming stripped 1 base from V and 1 base from J, with 11 bases between. Germline CDR1 reads SGHDT; CDR2 reads YYEEEE. Written as DNA, the CDR3 is TGTGCCAGCAGCTTGTTCAACAGGGAGAACACTGAAGCTTTCTTT. Protein sequence: CASSLFNRENTEAFF.

The rearrangement joins TRBV19 to TRBJ1-5; no firm D call. Between the trimmed V and J ends, which lost 6 bases and 4 bases, there was a span of 13 bases. CDR1 and CDR2 (germline): LNHDA, SQIVND (reference sequence). The CDR3 consists of 14 residues. The DNA of the CDR3 is TGTGCCAGTAGAAACATCGGGAGTAATCAGCCCCAGCATTTT. The encoded protein is CASRNIGSNQPQHF.

The rearrangement joins TRBV5-6 to TRBJ2-7, with 10 bases lining up with TRBD2. The J segment lost 6 bases and the V segment lost 4 bases, leaving 13 bases of the junction unmatched. Germline V gene lookup returns CDR1 SGHDT and CDR2 YYEEEE. The CDR3 extends over 16 amino acids. CDR3 protein: CASSLRPLAGVGEQYF. The CDR3 DNA is TGTGCCAGCAGCCTACGACCCCTAGCGGGAGTCGGCGAGCAGTACTTC.

This chain connects TRBV11-2 to TRBJ1-6, with 8 bases lining up with TRBD1. Germline V gene data show CDR1 as SGHAT and CDR2 as FQNNGV. CDR3 length equals 15 residues. With V trimmed by 5 bases and J by 7 bases, 7 bases remained unmatched. The CDR3 coding sequence is TGTGCCAGCAGCCCGGACAGGGTTTGGAATTCACCCCTCCACTTT. Translation: CASSPDRVWNSPLHF.

The chain recombines TRBV6-1 with TRBJ1-2; the D gene is possibly TRBD1 (5 bases). Trimming took 2 bases from V and 5 from J, leaving 12 bases between them. Looked up from germline, CDR1 is MNHNS and CDR2 is SASEGT. This CDR3 has 14 residues. The CDR3 coding sequence is TGTGCCAGCAGTGAAAGTGGCAGGGCGTATGGCTACACCTTC. This encodes CASSESGRAYGYTF.

The rearrangement uses TRBV9 and TRBJ2-2; tentative D call: TRBD1 (6 bases). CDR3 length: 15 amino acids. V was trimmed by 5 bases and J by 5 bases, leaving 16 bases between them. CDR1 is SGDLS, CDR2 YYNGEE, per germline. CDR3 loop: CASRPTGSSTGELFF. CDR3 DNA sequence: TGTGCCAGCAGGCCAACAGGGTCGAGTACCGGGGAGCTGTTTTTT.

The chain carries TRBV6-5 and TRBJ2-7; the match to TRBD1 covers 9 bases. Trimming at V came to 6 bases and at J to 5 bases, leaving 2 bases not matched to a gene. This CDR3 has 12 amino acids. Germline CDR1 is MNHEY and CDR2 is SVGAGI. The CDR3 DNA reads TGTGCCAGCAGGGGACAGGGACACGAGCAGTACTTC. Translating it yields CASRGQGHEQYF.

V gene TRBV5-6 combines with J gene TRBJ2-3; TRBD2 matches at 7 bases. The CDR3 covers 16 residues. In germline, CDR1 is SGHDT, CDR2 YYEEEE. V lost 2 bases and J lost 3; bases outside the gene matches: 9. CDR3 protein: CASSFSGPGGTDTQYF. CDR3 in DNA: TGTGCCAGCAGCTTTAGTGGACCGGGAGGAACAGATACGCAGTATTTT.

The genes are TRBV28 and TRBJ1-5, with 9 bases matching TRBD1. The J segment lost 2 bases and the V segment lost 5 bases, leaving 13 bases of the junction unmatched. This CDR3 has 18 residues. Germline V gene sequence: CDR1 MDHEN, CDR2 SYDVKM. CDR3 amino acids: CASSPRGQGGVGNQPQHF. CDR3 in DNA: TGTGCCAGCAGTCCAAGGGGACAGGGTGGAGTGGGCAATCAGCCCCAGCATTTT.

This sequence joins TRBV5-1 and TRBJ1-5, with 9 positions matching TRBD1. This CDR3 is built from 14 residues. V gave up 4 bases and J gave up 4 bases; unmatched junction bases: 3. Germline CDR1 reads SGHRS; CDR2 reads YFSETQ. Here the CDR3 DNA reads TGCGCCAGCAGCGCGGGACAGGGAAATCAGCCCCAGCATTTT. Translated, it gives CASSAGQGNQPQHF.

The V and J genes are TRBV27 and TRBJ2-2, with 8 bases aligning to TRBD2. CDR1 MNHEY and CDR2 SMNVEV come from the germline V gene (reference sequence). The CDR3 contains 15 residues. After removal of 5 bases from V and 0 bases from J, the junction contained 2 bases not matched to a gene. CDR3 region: CASSLGLANTGELFF. Written as DNA, the CDR3 is TGTGCCAGCAGTCTGGGACTAGCGAACACCGGGGAGCTGTTTTTT.